The sequence of this TCR beta chain was determined in a study of Tregs in tolerant kidney transplant recipients. The CDR3 totals 13 residues. In germline, CDR1 is MNHEY, CDR2 SVGAGI. The V gene end was trimmed by 6 bases and the J gene end by 4 bases; junction bases not matched to a gene: 3. Recipient PBMCs carried a CFSE label and met irradiated graft donor PBMCs for five to seven days before FACS sorting. This clone was seen a few times. Its matching antigen is unknown. The assay was immunoSEQ multiplex PCR, and TCRdb's table has in-frame clones only and misses some. The table lists about 15,000 clones, around 53% of them singletons.

This clonotype originated in a human patient who received a combined kidney and bone marrow transplant. The chain uses TRBV6-5 and TRBJ1-5; 7 nucleotides line up with TRBD1. Source: CD4+ T cells from blood cultured with allogeneic cells, taken before the transplant. In DNA, the CDR3 is TGTGCCAGCAGCTGGGGACAGAATCAGCCCCAGCATTTT. It codes for CASSWGQNQPQHF.